Each of the 32 T cell receptor beta chains below was sequenced from the same sample in a study of control samples from healthy donors and cancer patients. The repertoire was sequenced with immunoSEQ multiplex PCR; TCRdb's copy has only in-frame clones and lacks some. The top ten clones hold approximately 5.1% of a sample with around 80,000 clones, over 75% of them seen once. The sample was blood. Receptors were obtained from a woman between 50 and 59 years old in good health.

The V call is TRBV20-1, the J call TRBJ2-7; D gene unclear. The CDR3 covers 11 residues. V lost 0 bases to trimming and J lost 6 bases, with 6 bases between them. In germline, CDR1 is DFQATT, CDR2 SNEGSKA (reference sequence). The CDR3 sequence is CSARDSSEQYF. In DNA, the CDR3 is TGCAGTGCTAGAGATAGTAGCGAGCAGTACTTC.

This chain joins TRBV3-1 (or the pseudogene TRBV3-2) and TRBJ2-7; perhaps TRBD1 as D (5 bases). This CDR3 contains 17 residues. V was pared by 1 base and J by 2 bases, with 18 bases between. Germline V gene data show CDR1 as LGHDT and CDR2 as YNNKEL (reference sequence). The CDR3 loop is CASSQADRQRFTYEQYF. CDR3 coding DNA: TGTGCCAGCAGCCAAGCCGATCGACAGCGATTCACCTACGAGCAGTACTTC.

This chain links TRBV5-4 with TRBJ2-5; possibly TRBD2 for D (7 bases). V dropped 4 bases and J dropped 9 bases, with 22 bases sitting between them. CDR3 length: 15 residues. CDR1 and CDR2 (germline): SGHNT, YYREEE (reference sequence). DNA for the CDR3: TGTGCCAGCAGCGTCTCTGCGGGGGCCGCCGGGGCCCAGTACTTC. Amino acids: CASSVSAGAAGAQYF.

The genes are TRBV2 and TRBJ2-1; 11 positions agree with TRBD2. V dropped 5 bases and J dropped 4; count of bases not matched to a gene: 7. The CDR3 loop spans 16 amino acids. CDR1 is SNHLY, CDR2 FYNNEI, per germline. The CDR3 bases are TGTGCCAGCAGTATACTTACTAGCGGGGGATACAATGAGCAGTTCTTC. Protein product: CASSILTSGGYNEQFF.

The V call is TRBV6-1, the J call TRBJ1-2; the D is unclear. The CDR3 loop spans 17 amino acids. Trimming pared 1 base from V and 3 bases from J, leaving 18 bases between. The V gene's germline CDR1 is MNHNS and CDR2 SASEGT. In nucleotides, the CDR3 is TGTGCCAGCAGTGAAGTAGCTGTAGGACGGTCGGACTATGGCTACACCTTC. As protein: CASSEVAVGRSDYGYTF.

The rearrangement links TRBV25-1 to TRBJ1-6; D is unresolved. This CDR3 has 14 amino acids. Germline V gene sequence: CDR1 MGHDK, CDR2 SYGVNS. Trimming left V 5 bases short and J 5 bases short, with 10 bases between. The CDR3 sequence is CASSRTNNNSPLHF. CDR3 DNA sequence: TGTGCCAGCAGTCGTACTAACAATAATTCACCCCTCCACTTT.

J is TRBJ1-1 and V is TRBV3-1 (or the pseudogene TRBV3-2); D is perhaps TRBD1 (5 bases). The germline V gene has CDR1 LGHDT and CDR2 YNNKEL (reference sequence). This CDR3 has 12 amino acids. Trimming left V 8 bases short and J 5 bases short, with 12 bases between. The CDR3 DNA is TGTGCCAGCTGGGACGCCGGAACTGAAGCTTTCTTT. Translated, it gives CASWDAGTEAFF.

This clone has a single count. The rearrangement links TRBV27 to TRBJ2-1; D tentatively reads TRBD1 or TRBD2 (5 bases each). Trimming removed 2 bases at V and 7 bases at J, with 12 bases between. The CDR3 is 14 amino acids. Per germline, CDR1 MNHEY and CDR2 SMNVEV (reference sequence). CDR3 protein: CASSLQGARNEQFF. DNA of the CDR3: TGTGCCAGCAGTTTACAGGGAGCAAGGAATGAGCAGTTCTTC.

The chain links TRBV4-1 to TRBJ2-7; 7 nucleotides match TRBD1. This CDR3 contains 15 residues. Germline-derived CDR1 and CDR2 are MGHRA and YSYEKL. Unmatched junction bases numbered 5, after V lost 2 bases and J lost 1 base. The CDR3 nucleotides are TGCGCCAGCAGCCAATGGACAGGCGCATCCTACGAGCAGTACTTC. It codes for CASSQWTGASYEQYF.

This clone was counted a single time. The J gene is TRBJ2-3, the V gene TRBV5-1; TRBD1 aligns across 8 bases. The germline CDR1 and CDR2 sequences are SGHRS and YFSETQ. The J segment lost 2 bases and the V segment lost 7 bases, leaving 12 bases of the junction unmatched. The CDR3 is 16 amino acids. DNA of the CDR3: TGCGCCAGCCTCATGACAGGGGAATGGCTCACAGATACGCAGTATTTT. Its protein product is CASLMTGEWLTDTQYF.

The chain links TRBV3-1 (or the pseudogene TRBV3-2) to TRBJ2-7; 7 positions agree with TRBD2. This CDR3 comprises 13 residues. Per the germline V gene, CDR1 is LGHDT and CDR2 is YNNKEL (reference sequence). With V trimmed by 4 bases and J by 11 bases, 11 bases remained unmatched. The CDR3 loop reads CASSRSGGPGKYF. CDR3 nucleotides: TGTGCCAGCAGCCGATCGGGGGGACCAGGGAAGTACTTC.

The rearrangement links TRBV7-2 to TRBJ1-1; D unresolved. Trimming shortened V by 3 bases and J by 4 bases, and 15 bases separated the two germline ends. The CDR3 sequence is 15 residues long. Per the germline V gene, CDR1 is SGHTA and CDR2 is FQGNSA. CDR3 sequence (DNA): TGTGCCAGCAGCTTGGGGAACAGAGTTGGCACTGAAGCTTTCTTT. This encodes CASSLGNRVGTEAFF.

This clone was seen once. The V gene is TRBV6-2 or TRBV6-3, the J gene TRBJ1-5; D call uncertain. In germline, CDR1 is MNHEY, CDR2 SVGEGT. The CDR3 sequence is 16 residues long. Trimming left V 1 base short and J 2 bases short, with 12 bases between. The CDR3 sequence: CASSYLDPFGNQPQHF. Here the CDR3 DNA reads TGTGCCAGCAGTTACTTGGACCCTTTCGGCAATCAGCCCCAGCATTTT.

The chain uses TRBV7-9 and TRBJ1-1, with no clear D. Trimming cost V 4 bases and J 3 bases, with 9 bases left between them. The CDR3 has 13 residues. The germline CDR1 and CDR2 sequences are SEHNR and FQNEAQ (reference sequence). The CDR3: CASSYRTDTEAFF. The CDR3 nucleotides are TGTGCCAGCAGCTATCGGACTGACACTGAAGCTTTCTTT.

The genes are TRBV14 and TRBJ2-7; tentatively, D is TRBD1 (6 bases). This CDR3 spans 18 amino acids. The V end was cut by 1 base, the J end by 2 bases, with 21 bases between. Germline V gives CDR1 SGHDN, CDR2 FVKESK. The CDR3 nucleotides are TGTGCCAGCAGCCAAGTCTTCCACACCGGGACATCGCCCTACGAGCAGTACTTC. This encodes CASSQVFHTGTSPYEQYF.

The chain combines TRBV13 with TRBJ1-2; the match to TRBD1 covers 11 bases. This CDR3 spans 16 amino acids. The germline CDR1 and CDR2 sequences are PRHDT and FYEKMQ (reference sequence). Unmatched junction bases numbered 7, after V lost 5 bases and J lost 2 bases. CDR3 protein: CASSESGTGGNYGYTF. DNA for the CDR3: TGTGCCAGCAGCGAGTCCGGGACAGGGGGAAACTATGGCTACACCTTC.

The chain links TRBV12-3 or TRBV12-4 to TRBJ1-3; D is undetermined. The CDR3 has 13 amino acids. Trimming removed 5 bases from V and 4 bases from J, with 9 bases in between. This CDR3 is CASSALGGNTIYF. CDR3 sequence (DNA): TGTGCCAGCAGTGCCCTTGGGGGAAACACCATATATTTT.

The V call is TRBV5-1, the J call TRBJ2-3; D is unclear. Trimming stripped 4 bases from V and 6 bases from J, with 18 bases between. This CDR3 is 15 amino acids long. CDR1 SGHRS and CDR2 YFSETQ come from the germline V gene. DNA of the CDR3: TGCGCCAGCAGCCTGGACGTGGGTTATGTGGATACGCAGTATTTT. The encoded protein is CASSLDVGYVDTQYF.

The sample holds a few counts of this clone. The chain employs TRBV4-1 and TRBJ1-5; TRBD1 matches at 9 bases. Germline assignment: CDR1 MGHRA and CDR2 YSYEKL. The CDR3 totals 16 residues. V lost 1 base to trimming and J lost 7 bases; unmatched junction nucleotides: 8. As DNA, the CDR3 is TGCGCCAGCAGCCAAGGATGGGGGGACAGGGAACAGCCCCAGCATTTT. Translating it yields CASSQGWGDREQPQHF.

The chain links TRBV18 to TRBJ1-5; a weak D match, TRBD1 (6 bases). The CDR3 has 16 residues. Germline lookup yields CDR1 KGHSH and CDR2 LQKENI. Between the trimmed V and J ends, which lost 3 bases and 3 bases, there was a span of 15 bases. The CDR3 reads CASSPNSGADNQPQHF. CDR3 bases: TGTGCCAGCTCACCTAATTCAGGGGCCGACAATCAGCCCCAGCATTTT.

The genes are TRBV19 and TRBJ2-2; D remains unclear. Germline assignment: CDR1 LNHDA and CDR2 SQIVND (reference sequence). The CDR3 extends over 11 amino acids. Trimming shortened V by 1 base and J by 6 bases, and 0 bases separated the two germline ends. CDR3 DNA: TGTGCCAGTAGTATAGCCGGGGAGCTGTTTTTT. Translated: CASSIAGELFF.

The chain combines TRBV6-2 or TRBV6-3 with TRBJ2-1; 9 nucleotides line up with TRBD2. The germline V gene encodes CDR1 MNHEY and CDR2 SVGEGT. The CDR3 runs 16 residues. The V segment lost 2 bases and the J segment 8 bases; nucleotides outside the gene matches: 10. The CDR3 is CASSYAPSGGIDEQFF. In DNA, the CDR3 is TGTGCCAGCAGTTACGCCCCAAGCGGGGGGATAGATGAGCAGTTCTTC.

In this sample, this clone turned up once. The rearrangement joins TRBV18 to TRBJ2-7, with a possible D match to TRBD1 (6 bases). The CDR3 loop spans 13 amino acids. CDR1 KGHSH and CDR2 LQKENI come from the germline V gene. Trimming left V 1 base short and J 3 bases short, with 7 bases between. The CDR3 region is CASSPRGGYEQYF. In nucleotides, the CDR3 is TGTGCCAGCTCACCACGAGGGGGCTACGAGCAGTACTTC.

The V and J genes are TRBV5-6 and TRBJ1-2; 7 positions match TRBD1. The CDR3 is 15 amino acids. Germline CDR1 is SGHDT and CDR2 is YYEEEE. V gave up 4 bases and J gave up 8 bases; unmatched junction bases: 14. As DNA, the CDR3 is TGTGCCAGCAGCCTTCCAACGACGACAGGGTCCGGCTACACCTTC. Its protein product is CASSLPTTTGSGYTF.

The CDR3 here is CASSVQGSLGYTF. The CDR3 DNA sequence: TGTGCCAGCAGTGTGCAGGGATCTCTGGGCTACACCTTC. This chain links TRBV2 with TRBJ1-2, with D maybe TRBD1 (5 bases). Germline-derived CDR1 and CDR2 are SNHLY and FYNNEI. The CDR3 is made up of 13 amino acids. Trimming took off 4 bases at V and 8 bases at J, with 14 bases between the two ends.

This chain uses TRBV24-1 with TRBJ2-2, with D perhaps matching TRBD1 (5 bases). The CDR3 spans 18 residues. V lost 8 bases to trimming and J lost 3 bases, with 24 bases between them. Germline assignment: CDR1 KGHDR and CDR2 SFDVKD. The CDR3 DNA reads TGTGCCACCATGCCCGGCCGGAGACAGAAAGTCGACACCGGGGAGCTGTTTTTT. The encoded protein is CATMPGRRQKVDTGELFF.

The chain couples TRBV5-8 to TRBJ2-3; D ambiguous. V was clipped by 1 base and J by 6 bases, with 6 bases between them. The CDR3 runs 12 residues. Germline loops: CDR1 SGHTS, CDR2 YDEGEE. CDR3 bases: TGTGCCAGCAGCTTGAATTTGGATACGCAGTATTTT. Its translation is CASSLNLDTQYF. The complete variable domain, with remaining parts taken from reference TRBV5-8 and TRBJ2-3, reads EAGVTQSPTHLIKTRGQQATLRCSPISGHTSVYWYQQALGLGLQFLLWYDEGEERNRGNFPPRFSGRQFPNYSSELNVNALELEDSALYLCASSLNLDTQYFGPGTRLTVL.

The V gene is TRBV19, the J gene TRBJ1-5; tentatively, D is TRBD1 (5 bases). The length of the CDR3 is 14 residues. The V and J ends lost 8 bases and 2 bases respectively, with 13 bases between them. The germline V gene has CDR1 LNHDA and CDR2 SQIVND (reference sequence). This chain's CDR3 is CASWAGLRNQPQHF. CDR3 nucleotides: TGTGCCAGTTGGGCGGGACTGCGCAATCAGCCCCAGCATTTT.

This rearrangement joins TRBV2 to TRBJ1-2, with 7 positions matching TRBD1. V shed 8 bases, J shed 3 bases, and the junction held 6 bases outside the gene matches. The CDR3 covers 13 residues. Germline lookup yields CDR1 SNHLY and CDR2 FYNNEI. DNA of the CDR3: TGTGCCAGCGCTCCCGGGACAGACTATGGCTACACCTTC. It encodes CASAPGTDYGYTF.

The V and J genes are TRBV6-1 and TRBJ2-7; D gene uncertain. Trimming took off 1 base at V and 2 bases at J, with 9 bases between the two ends. Germline lookup yields CDR1 MNHNS and CDR2 SASEGT. CDR3 length: 14 residues. CDR3 residues: CASSEEPGPYEQYF. CDR3 in DNA: TGTGCCAGCAGTGAAGAACCAGGACCCTACGAGCAGTACTTC.

The chain recombines TRBV6-6 with TRBJ2-6; D is uncertain. CDR1 and CDR2 (germline): MNHNY, SVGAGI (reference sequence). Trimming left V 7 bases short and J 1 base short, with 5 bases between. The CDR3 totals 13 residues. Here the CDR3 reads CASTVSGANVLTF. Written as DNA, the CDR3 is TGTGCCAGCACGGTTTCTGGGGCCAACGTCCTGACTTTC.

V usage is TRBV5-1 and J usage is TRBJ2-3; D is ambiguous. Trimming cost V 7 bases and J 2 bases, with 14 bases left between them. Per the germline V gene, CDR1 is SGHRS and CDR2 is YFSETQ. The CDR3 consists of 14 residues. CDR3 DNA: TGCGCCAGCCGAGTAAGTCTAGACACAGATACGCAGTATTTT. Protein product: CASRVSLDTDTQYF.